Listed below are T cell receptor beta chains from one sample, sequenced in a study of blood T cell repertoires in COVID-19. The data were produced by immunoSEQ multiplex PCR, yet TCRdb's version contains in-frame clones alone and is incomplete. The sample has around 120,000 clones; 60% to 85% are singletons. Source material: peripheral blood. These receptors originate from a man between 65 and 85 years old with acute or convalescent COVID-19. CDR3s include the opening cysteine and the closing phenylalanine or tryptophan. D genes are given only for firm matches. Clone size appears in some rows only: once, few, many, or a class for an expanded clone.

TRBJ1-1	.	.	TRBV6-6	TGTGCCAGCAGTAACACCCAGGGGAAGGCTTTCTTT	CASSNTQGKAFF
TRBJ1-4	.	few	TRBV3-1/TRBV3-2	TGTGCCAGCAGCCAAGTCGCAGGGGTACCGACTAATGAAAAACTGTTTTTT	CASSQVAGVPTNEKLFF
TRBJ2-1	.	once	TRBV7-7	TGTGCCAGCAGCTCTACAGATTACAATGAGCAGTTCTTC	CASSSTDYNEQFF
TRBJ1-6	.	.	TRBV4-1	TGCGCCAGCAGCCAAGACACTCCGTTTGGGACTGGGAATTCACCCCTCCACTTT	CASSQDTPFGTGNSPLHF
TRBJ1-2	.	.	TRBV18	TGTGCCAGCTCACCCCAGGGGAGTGTTAACTATGGCTACACCTTC	CASSPQGSVNYGYTF
TRBJ2-3	.	.	TRBV19	TGTGCCAGTAGTATAGCCCTCTTCTTCCAGGGAATTGAAGATACGCAGTATTTT	CASSIALFFQGIEDTQYF
TRBJ2-3	TRBD2	.	TRBV9	TGTGCCAGCAGCGCCCGAGCGGGGGGTGCAGATACGCAGTATTTT	CASSARAGGADTQYF
TRBJ2-7	TRBD2	.	TRBV3-1/TRBV3-2	TGTGCCAGCAGCCAAGTTATTCTAGCGGGGGGGCTGGGGCACGAGCAGTACTTC	CASSQVILAGGLGHEQYF
TRBJ2-7	.	many	TRBV11-2	TGTGCCAGCAGCCGCTCGGGGGGCATCTTCTACGAGCAGTACTTC	CASSRSGGIFYEQYF
TRBJ2-7	TRBD1	few	TRBV25-1	TGTGCCAGCAGTAAACAGGGGGCAGGGTCCTACGAGCAGTACTTC	CASSKQGAGSYEQYF
TRBJ1-6	TRBD1	once	TRBV30	TGTGCCTGGAGTAGGACAGGGGAAGGAGGCGGTTCACCCCTCCACTTT	CAWSRTGEGGGSPLHF
TRBJ2-5	.	.	TRBV7-2	TGTGCCAGCAGCCCCTTTCGACAGATTCATACGCAAGAGACCCAGTACTTC	CASSPFRQIHTQETQYF
TRBJ1-6	.	.	TRBV18	TGTGCCAGCTCACCATCCACGGGACTCCCAGTAGGGAATTCACCCCTCCACTTT	CASSPSTGLPVGNSPLHF
TRBJ1-5	.	few	TRBV19	TGTGCCAGTAGTATAGGGACAGATAGCAATCAGCCCCAGCATTTT	CASSIGTDSNQPQHF
TRBJ2-7	TRBD2	.	TRBV5-1	TGCGCCAGCAGCCGGACTAGCGGGGCCTCCTACGAGCAGTACTTC	CASSRTSGASYEQYF
TRBJ1-2	TRBD1	once	TRBV14	TGTGCCAGCAGCCAACCGGGACAGGTCCTTACCCGTGGCTACACCTTC	CASSQPGQVLTRGYTF
TRBJ2-7	.	.	TRBV7-2	TGTGCCAGCAGGACTCGCCAGGGTGGCCACGAGCAGTACTTC	CASRTRQGGHEQYF
TRBJ2-1	.	.	TRBV18	TGTGCCAGCTCACCACCCCAGGGGCTAGGTGAGCAGTTCTTC	CASSPPQGLGEQFF
TRBJ2-3	.	.	TRBV7-2	TGTGCCAGCAGCTTAGCGGCAGGGCAGGATACGCAGTATTTT	CASSLAAGQDTQYF
TRBJ1-1	.	.	TRBV18	TGTGCCAGCACAGAAAAGAACACTGAAGCTTTCTTT	CASTEKNTEAFF
TRBJ2-2	TRBD2	few	TRBV11-3	TGTGCCAGCAGCCCCGAGGGGCTAGCGGGGGGGCCTCGTGACACCGGGGAGCTGTTTTTT	CASSPEGLAGGPRDTGELFF
TRBJ1-1	.	.	TRBV5-1	TGCGCCAGCAGCTTGGAAGGTGGGTGGAGAGAAGCTTTCTTT	CASSLEGGWREAFF
TRBJ2-7	TRBD1	.	TRBV5-6	TGTGCCAGCAGCTTGGTGGGGAGCAGGGGGTTCGTCGAGCAGTACTTC	CASSLVGSRGFVEQYF
TRBJ1-1	TRBD1	.	TRBV4-2	TGTGCCAGCAGCCAGCCCGACAGGGGTCCTGAAGCTTTCTTT	CASSQPDRGPEAFF
TRBJ2-6	.	.	TRBV14	TGTGCCAGCAGCCCGAACAGGCGAGCCTCTGGGGCCAACGTCCTGACTTTC	CASSPNRRASGANVLTF
TRBJ2-7	TRBD1	.	TRBV9	TGTGCCAGCAGCGCCCGGGACAGGGGAGTTCAGCAGTACTTC	CASSARDRGVQQYF
TRBJ2-3	TRBD1	.	TRBV4-1	TGCGCCAGCAGCCAAACCGGGACAGCGCAGTATTTT	CASSQTGTAQYF
TRBJ1-1	.	few	TRBV7-2	TGTGCCAGCAGCTTAGGGTGGTCTGGGCAGGCGAAGGCTTTCTTT	CASSLGWSGQAKAFF
TRBJ2-1	.	.	TRBV27	TGTGCCAGCAGTTTATTCCGGCAGGGGCGCAACAATGAGCAGTTCTTC	CASSLFRQGRNNEQFF
TRBJ1-2	TRBD1	.	TRBV29-1	TGCAGCGTTGGCCGGGGACAGGACTATGGCTACACCTTC	CSVGRGQDYGYTF
TRBJ2-2	.	.	TRBV6-2/TRBV6-3	TGTGCCAGCAGTTACGCCGTCGGCACCGGGGAGCTGTTTTTT	CASSYAVGTGELFF
TRBJ2-7	.	.	TRBV12-5	TGTGCTAGTGGTCAAGACAGTACCTACGAGCAGTACTTC	CASGQDSTYEQYF
TRBJ2-1	TRBD1	once	TRBV4-2	TGTGCCAGCAGCCTTGTCCCGGGACAGGGTTGGGGAACGGTTAATGAGCAGTTCTTC	CASSLVPGQGWGTVNEQFF
TRBJ1-2	.	.	TRBV30	TGTGCCTGGAGATGGGGGAGGTCTAACTATGGCTACACCTTC	CAWRWGRSNYGYTF
TRBJ1-1	.	few	TRBV19	TGTGCCAGTAGTATCGGACAGAGAGGTAACACTGAAGCTTTCTTT	CASSIGQRGNTEAFF
TRBJ1-5	TRBD1	few	TRBV6-5	TGTGCCAGCAGGGGAAACAGGGGGCAGGGTCAGCCCCAGCATTTT	CASRGNRGQGQPQHF
TRBJ2-5	.	.	TRBV10-3	TGTGCCATCAGTGGGACAGAAGAGACCCAGTACTTC	CAISGTEETQYF
TRBJ1-2	TRBD1	.	TRBV7-8	TGTGCCAGCAGCTTAGCGCGGCGTCAGGGGGCCATCTATGGCTACACCTTC	CASSLARRQGAIYGYTF
TRBJ2-5	TRBD2	.	TRBV10-3	TGTGCCATCAGTGAGAGGCGGGGGGTAGAACAAGAGACCCAGTACTTC	CAISERRGVEQETQYF
TRBJ2-7	.	once	TRBV3-1/TRBV3-2	TGTGCCAGCAGCCCCACCCAATGGGGGCGCCTGCCCTCCTACGAGCAGTACTTC	CASSPTQWGRLPSYEQYF
TRBJ1-3	.	once	TRBV7-2	TGTGCCAGCAGCCACCCCCCCGGCTCTGGAAACACCATATATTTT	CASSHPPGSGNTIYF
TRBJ1-2	TRBD1	.	TRBV12-3/TRBV12-4	TGTGCCAGCCGACAGGGCAACTATGGCTACACCTTC	CASRQGNYGYTF
TRBJ1-6	TRBD1	.	TRBV7-7	TGTGCTAGCAGCCGAATATATCGACAGGGGGGATTTGGACCCCTCCACTTT	CASSRIYRQGGFGPLHF
TRBJ2-2	.	.	TRBV9	TGTGCCAGCAGCGTAGAGTCTCGGGAATGGACCGGGGAGCTGTTTTTT	CASSVESREWTGELFF
TRBJ1-1	TRBD1	once	TRBV7-9	TGTGCCAGCAGCTTGCAGGGGGGAACTGAAGCTTTCTTT	CASSLQGGTEAFF
TRBJ2-7	.	.	TRBV4-1	TGCGCCAGCAGCCAGGCCTTAGGGGCCGGGTTCTACGAGCAGTACTTC	CASSQALGAGFYEQYF
TRBJ1-5	TRBD1	.	TRBV5-5	TGTGCCAGCAGCCTGACCGGGACAGGGAGCCCGCCCCAGCATTTT	CASSLTGTGSPPQHF
TRBJ2-2	TRBD2	.	TRBV7-6	TGTGCCAGCAGCTCAATACTAGCGGGGGCGATTGAGGGGACCGGGGAGCTGTTTTTT	CASSSILAGAIEGTGELFF
TRBJ1-1	.	.	TRBV6-5	TGTGCCAGCAGTTACTCGATCACAACGAACACTGAAGCTTTCTTT	CASSYSITTNTEAFF
TRBJ2-2	.	few	TRBV30	TGTGCCTGGAGTGTACTATCACTATCGAACACCGGGGAGCTGTTTTTT	CAWSVLSLSNTGELFF